The present TCR beta chain was sequenced within a study of blood T cell repertoires in COVID-19. In the study overall: Researchers got acute and convalescent COVID-19 samples from the United States, Italy and Spain. The cDNA or gDNA used as material had been derived from T cells, B-cell-depleted T cells, or PBMCs.

As originally analysed: Quantification of nucleated cells was approximated via reference gene primer amplification. The protocol was immunoSEQ multiplex PCR, while the TCRdb copy is restricted to in-frame clones and leaves out a portion. For V, J and clone size, that table is used; D and trimming come from the DNA. This sample has 60,000 to 75,000 clones, with roughly 85% found just once. The V end was cut by 6 bases, the J end by 5 bases, with 13 bases between. From germline, CDR1 is LNHDA and CDR2 SQIVND (reference sequence). The CDR3 spans 13 residues. The rearrangement uses TRBV19 and TRBJ1-1, with D perhaps TRBD1 (5 bases). The source of this sequence is a man in his fifties or sixties with active or convalescent COVID-19. The specimen sequenced was peripheral blood. CDR3 region: CASRRQGVTEAFF. DNA of the CDR3: TGTGCCAGTAGACGGCAGGGCGTTACTGAAGCTTTCTTT. The complete variable domain, with remaining parts taken from reference TRBV19 and TRBJ1-1, reads DGGITQSPKYLFRKEGQNVTLSCEQNLNHDAMYWYRQDPGQGLRLIYYSQIVNDFQKGDIAEGYSVSREKKESFPLTVTSAQKNPTAFYLCASRRQGVTEAFFGQGTRLTVV.